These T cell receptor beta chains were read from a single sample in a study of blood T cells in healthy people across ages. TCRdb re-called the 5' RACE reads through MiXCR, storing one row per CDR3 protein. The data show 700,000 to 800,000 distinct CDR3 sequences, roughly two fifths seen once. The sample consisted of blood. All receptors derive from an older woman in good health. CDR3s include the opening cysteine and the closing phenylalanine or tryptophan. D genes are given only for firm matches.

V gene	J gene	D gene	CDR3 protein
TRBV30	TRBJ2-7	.	CAWRRGDGSYEQYF
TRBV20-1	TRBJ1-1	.	CSASPKGTEAFF
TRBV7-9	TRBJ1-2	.	CASSFEVEGYTF
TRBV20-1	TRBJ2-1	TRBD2	CSAPGRTSVNEQFF
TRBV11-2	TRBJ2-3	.	CASRPSSDTQYF
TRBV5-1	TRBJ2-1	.	CASSRQKDSEQFF
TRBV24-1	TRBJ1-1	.	CATSAGMNTEAFF
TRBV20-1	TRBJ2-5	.	CSVLTKETQYF
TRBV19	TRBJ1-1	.	CASKPLAGRMNTEAFF
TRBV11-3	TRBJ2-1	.	CASSFTIDNEQFF
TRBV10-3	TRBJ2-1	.	CAAGEGALSDEQFF
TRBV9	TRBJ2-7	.	CASSVDGMRRQYF
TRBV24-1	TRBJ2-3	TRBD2	CATEGAGSDTQYF
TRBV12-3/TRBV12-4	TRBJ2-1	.	CASSLEVEGGFF
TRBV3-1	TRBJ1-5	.	CASSRGTAPQPQHF
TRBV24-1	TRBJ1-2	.	CATSDPARGYTF
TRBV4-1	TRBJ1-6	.	CASSRAGGNSPLHF
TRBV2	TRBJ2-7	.	CASSVAGAVYEQYF
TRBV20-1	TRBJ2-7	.	CSAPGLSSYEQYF
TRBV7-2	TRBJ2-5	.	CASSPGSRALETQYF
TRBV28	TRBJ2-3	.	CASSFGGVGADTQYF
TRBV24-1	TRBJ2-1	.	CATSDLTEQFF
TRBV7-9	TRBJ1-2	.	CASSSSVDYGYTF
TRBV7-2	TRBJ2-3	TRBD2	CASSPGTSGTTDTQYF
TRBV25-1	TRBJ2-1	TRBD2	CASSEYRKTSGVINEQFF
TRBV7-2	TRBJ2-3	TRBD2	CASSRLAGGPDTQYF
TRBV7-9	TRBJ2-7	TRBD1	CASSPPTGGGYGQYF
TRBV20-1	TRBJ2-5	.	CSAHRRDSVTETQYF
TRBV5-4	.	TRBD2	CASSLGIAGGHNEQYF
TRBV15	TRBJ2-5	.	CATSAHAGSETQYF
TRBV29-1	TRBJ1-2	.	CSVERTAGYTF
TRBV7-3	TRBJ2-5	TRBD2	CASSLRPPGLAGGRETQYF
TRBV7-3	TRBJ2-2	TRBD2	CASRERGVANTGELFF
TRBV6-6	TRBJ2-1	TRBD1	CASSPPRDRASEQFF
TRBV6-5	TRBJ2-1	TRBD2	CASSYDLSGRGLFF
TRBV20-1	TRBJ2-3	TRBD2	CSAPLSSGALDTQYF
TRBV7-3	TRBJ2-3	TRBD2	CASSRLASRTDTQYF
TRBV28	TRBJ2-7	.	CASSRTVYEQYF
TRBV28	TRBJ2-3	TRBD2	CASTAGSGRALTDTQYF
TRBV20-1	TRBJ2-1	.	CSARDAHRVDEQFF
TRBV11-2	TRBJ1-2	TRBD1	CASSFAFGDRLNYGYTF
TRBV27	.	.	CASSTTQGGETQYF
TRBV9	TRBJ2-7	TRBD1	CASSGGRGRGEQYF
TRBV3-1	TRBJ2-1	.	CASSQVETKQFF
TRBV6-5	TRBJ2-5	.	CASSYFEGETQYF
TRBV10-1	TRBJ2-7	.	CASSESRPSAEQYF
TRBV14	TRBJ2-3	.	CASSSVGDTQYF
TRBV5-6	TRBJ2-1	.	CASSFSQANEQFF
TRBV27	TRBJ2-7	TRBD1	CASSLSGTGYPYEQYF
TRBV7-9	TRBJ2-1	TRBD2	CASSQNQRDFVQFF
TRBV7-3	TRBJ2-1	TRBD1	CASSLAPPGQAHNEQFF
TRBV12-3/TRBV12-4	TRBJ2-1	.	CASSSRGIYNEQFF
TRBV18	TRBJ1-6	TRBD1	CASSPGQGVGNSPLHF
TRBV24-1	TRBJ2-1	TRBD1	CATSDKTGAEQFF
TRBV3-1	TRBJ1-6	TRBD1	CASSQAQGGNSPLHF
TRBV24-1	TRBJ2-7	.	CATSDSAGYEQYF
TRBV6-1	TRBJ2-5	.	CASDGTRGLETQYF
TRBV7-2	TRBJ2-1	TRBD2	CATPEERGGYNEQFF
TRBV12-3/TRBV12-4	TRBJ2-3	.	CASSFLANRLPDTQYF
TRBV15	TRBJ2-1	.	CATSRAGRSYNEQFF